This T cell receptor beta chain came from a study of cytomegalovirus exposure and HLA in healthy donors (dated by TCRdb to 2015 to 2018). Study-wide context: An earlier analysis of several hundred of the donors reported approximately 280 Gb of sequence data and 90 million to 120 million unique TCR beta sequences obtained from about 200 million T cells. Approximately 300 gigabases of sequencing data and 75 million to 85 million unique TCR sequences made up an early release that covered 640 HLA-typed donors. Of the 300 to 400 genotyped donors, about 84% fell in the genetic ancestry cluster associated with self-reported Caucasian donors. The aim of the study was to test whether cataloging public T cell receptors could identify signatures of past pathogen exposure. The study profiled the T cell repertoires of 666 subjects by immunosequencing and related them to cytomegalovirus serostatus. Besides the first cohort of 666 subjects, a separate validation cohort made up of roughly 120 different subjects was used. The study combined high-throughput TCR immunosequencing, statistical association of individual TCRs with disease status, and machine learning to predict cytomegalovirus infection status. A later analysis re-analyzed previously published TCR beta repertoires from roughly 630 donors and added high-resolution HLA genotyping to study TCR occurrence patterns. Rather than using new phenotypic data, the later analysis identified candidate immune exposures from TCR beta sequences and from how often those sequences occurred across donors. An earlier analysis of 587 of the donors used high-throughput TCR beta sequencing to judge whether each TCR beta V gene segment behaved as functional or pseudogenic. Alongside the repertoire data, information on donor age, sex, ethnicity and CMV serostatus was compiled. A later genetic analysis took genome-wide SNP genotypes for about 55% of the 666 donors and used that subset as a discovery cohort. Every discovery cohort repertoire had been produced on one sequencing platform. Class I and class II HLA loci were covered by the typing at four-digit resolution. The number of typed donors differed by locus: roughly 620-630 for A, B, C, DRB1 and DQB1; approximately 530 for DQA1; 600 to 610 for DPA1; and roughly 470 for DPB1. Roughly 5 DR-DQ haplotypes were treated as single units for association and clustering because of strong linkage in the cohort. Among about 370 genotyped donors of the cohort, an average of approximately 220,000 unique TCR beta nucleotide sequences was sequenced per donor, of which about 20% were non-productive.

Details on this clone: Its binding antigen is unknown. No qualities accompany the bases; no much larger clone lies one base away.

The study at large found these results: The only immune exposure information available for the cohort was CMV serostatus. Compared with the roughly 700-donor mean, donors in an Asian-associated ancestry cluster had fewer N-insertions in productive TCRs, according to a later genetic analysis. In this cohort, only TCR beta chains were sequenced, and detectable features were limited by the absence of alpha or paired-chain data. The presence/absence analyses assumed that sequencing depth was roughly uniform across donors, and that assumption may not be true. Some IMGT-functional V segments, including TRBV6-2 and TRBV6-3, could not be told apart with the 87-base-pair reads, so those segments were excluded. Because counts were too low, more than 15 rarely observed V segments, including chromosome 9 orphons, were left out of the earlier analysis of some 600 of the donors. The sequencing pipeline was judged likely to have produced a cluster of highly shared sequence variants as a technical artifact. Most TCR sequences were seen in very few donors, while some public TCRs were found in many individuals. A further reported finding was that TCR beta sequences accurately predicted the HLA-A and HLA-B alleles for most subjects in the first cohort. The classifier was reported to diagnose cytomegalovirus status with high specificity and sensitivity in both the original cohort and the validation cohort. Strong co-occurrence of HLA alleles, especially DR and DQ, made assigning TCR associations to individual alleles difficult. Because some donors lacked HLA typing at each locus, the association tests relied only on the typed subset. The study gave a list of 150 to 200 TCR beta chains associated with cytomegalovirus. In a later genetic analysis, a missense DCLRE1C variant was associated with V-gene and J-gene trimming of TCR beta chains, and the association was replicated in an independent cohort. According to the authors, the approach could potentially be generalized to other disease states and immunological phenotypes. In a later analysis, several top co-occurrence clusters were reported to appear linked to parvovirus B19, influenza, CMV and Epstein-Barr virus. Linkage disequilibrium might explain the correlated functional status among segregating V segments, but an unknown experimental factor could not be excluded. An earlier analysis of 587 of the donors showed that most TCR beta V segments appeared in productive rearrangements either about 87% or about 30% of the time, which broadly matched IMGT annotations. In a later analysis, HLA-associated TCR beta chains showed more clonal expansion and lower generation probabilities than non-associated chains that were equally common. Three of the identified cytomegalovirus-associated TCR beta chains were confirmed in vitro to be specific for cytomegalovirus antigens. At a false discovery rate of 0.05, a later analysis linked fewer than 20,000 TCR beta sequences to specific HLA alleles. In a later analysis, the rate of TCR association differed among HLA loci, with DRB1 alleles having the most associated TCRs and HLA-C alleles having the fewest. A later analysis found that most CMV-associated TCR beta chains appeared HLA-restricted, with HLA associations seemingly driven largely by CMV exposure.

V loses 1 base at its end and J loses 0 bases; junction bases beyond the gene matches: 9. From its cysteine to its phenylalanine, the CDR3 spans 17 amino acids. Only CDR3 DNA is held: 51 bases, read in frame from base 1. For CDR1 and CDR2, the germline V gene lists SGHVS and FQNEAQ. Library preparation employed the immunoSEQ multiplex PCR assay. A mixture of 60 forward primers for TCR Vbeta segments and 13 reverse primers for TCR Jbeta segments was used in the multiplex PCR. A multiplex PCR assay on genomic DNA amplified the CDR3 region of rearranged TCR beta genes. The Illumina HiSeq System was used to sequence the amplified TCR beta libraries as 87-base-pair reads. On the authors' methods: In a later analysis, tens of millions of unique TCR beta chains were counted across the roughly 670 repertoires, and roughly 9.9 million of these chains were shared by at least two donors. To remove PCR and sequencing errors, raw reads were error-corrected and collapsed into unique sequences using a nearest-neighbor algorithm that merged closely related sequences. Alignment of CDR3 sequences to IMGT reference sequences was used to assign V, D and J gene segments. For a sequence to be retained, a match of at least six nucleotides to both a V gene segment and a J gene segment was required. A rearrangement counted as productive if the CDR3 had no stop codons and remained in frame with V and J, and every other rearrangement counted as non-productive. CDR3 was defined according to IMGT convention as the region running from the second conserved V-encoded cysteine to the conserved J-encoded phenylalanine. The earlier analysis of approximately 590 of the donors excluded any sequence lacking an unambiguous match to a single V gene segment. In an earlier analysis of 587 of the donors, a V segment was called functional when productive rearrangements were above 56.7%, and segregating when the standard deviation between donors exceeded 5%. A statistical classification framework was developed to diagnose cytomegalovirus status using the catalog of TCR beta chain sequences. In a later analysis, TCR nucleotide sequences were compared against IMGT/GENE-DB human TR gene sequences so that V and J genes could be assigned. Using the TCRdist pipeline, a later analysis assigned CDR3 sequences along with most-parsimonious VDJ recombination scenarios. A later analysis defined each TCR beta chain by its CDR3 amino acid sequence plus V-gene family, and excluded reads lacking a unique V-gene family. A later analysis removed 592 highly shared, low-generation-probability nucleotide sequences to deal with suspected cross-contamination and a sequencing artifact. For each public chain, a later analysis derived a clonal expansion index from normalized ranks of inferred template counts within each repertoire. Generation probabilities in a later analysis came from a VDJ recombination model fitted to out-of-frame rearrangements, and those results were checked against IGoR. Hypergeometric tests were used in a later analysis to score TCR-TCR, TCR-HLA and TCR-CMV co-occurrence, with a repertoire-size bias correction applied to the TCR pairs. To estimate false discovery rates, a later analysis permuted the HLA or CMV assignments 20 times. In a later analysis, co-occurring TCRs were grouped using DBSCAN, with TCRdist sequence similarity added in when clustering inside HLA-allele-positive subsets. Repertoires with fewer than 30,000 or more than 120,000 public chains, plus five repertoires with anomalous nucleotide sharing, were excluded from co-occurrence clustering. TCRdb stores this immuneACCESS table with in-frame sequences only. Part of the clones is absent; in the studies checked, under half of the shortfall reflects unresolved V genes, and no reason is known for the rest. V, J and clone size were drawn from that table, and D and trimming were deduced from the DNA. This sample has approximately 190,000 clones in its table, and 77% of those were observed once. The biggest ten clones account for roughly 2% of the sample.

In total, over 600 healthy bone marrow donors made up the cohort. At the time of sampling, every cohort member was nominally healthy, though immune exposures that went unrecorded were likely present. The donor was CMV seropositive and belonged to the group of 250 to 300 seropositive cohort members. Each donor provided a peripheral blood sample, and peripheral blood mononuclear cells were used for TCR beta sequencing. The Qiagen DNeasy Blood Extraction Kit was used to extract genomic DNA from the blood cell samples. This receptor was taken from a woman aged 25 to 39 in good health and CMV-seropositive. Specimen: PBMCs. The chain couples TRBV7-8 to TRBJ2-7, with 7 bases in between that match TRBD2. The DNA reads TGTGCCAGCAGCTTAGATCGGGGAGGGGAGTTCTCCTACGAGCAGTACTTC. It translates as CASSLDRGGEFSYEQYF.